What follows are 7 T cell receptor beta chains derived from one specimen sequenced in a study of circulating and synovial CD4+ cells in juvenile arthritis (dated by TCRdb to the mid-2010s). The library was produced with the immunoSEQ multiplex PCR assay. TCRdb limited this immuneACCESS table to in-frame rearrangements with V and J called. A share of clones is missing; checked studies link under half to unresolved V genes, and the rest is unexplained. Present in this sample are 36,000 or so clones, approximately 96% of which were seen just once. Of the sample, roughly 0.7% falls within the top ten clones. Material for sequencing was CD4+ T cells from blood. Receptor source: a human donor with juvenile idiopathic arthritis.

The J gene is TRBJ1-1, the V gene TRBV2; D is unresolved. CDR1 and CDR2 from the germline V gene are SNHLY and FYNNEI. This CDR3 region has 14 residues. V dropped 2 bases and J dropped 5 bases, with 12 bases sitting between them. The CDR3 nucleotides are TGTGCCAGCAGTGAACGACCGGGATCAACTGAAGCTTTCTTT. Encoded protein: CASSERPGSTEAFF.

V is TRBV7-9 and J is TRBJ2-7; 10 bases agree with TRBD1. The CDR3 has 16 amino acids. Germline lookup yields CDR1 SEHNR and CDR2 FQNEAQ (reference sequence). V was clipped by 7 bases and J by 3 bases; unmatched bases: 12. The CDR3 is CASIFGGTGDFYEQYF. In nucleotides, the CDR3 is TGTGCCAGCATCTTCGGGGGGACAGGGGATTTCTACGAGCAGTACTTC.

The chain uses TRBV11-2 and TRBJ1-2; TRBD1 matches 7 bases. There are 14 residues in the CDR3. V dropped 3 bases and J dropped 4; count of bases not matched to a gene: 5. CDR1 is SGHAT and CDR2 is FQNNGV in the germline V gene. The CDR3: CASSFTGAGYGYTF. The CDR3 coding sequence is TGTGCCAGCAGCTTTACAGGGGCGGGCTATGGCTACACCTTC. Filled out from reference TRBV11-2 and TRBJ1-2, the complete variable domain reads EAGVAQSPRYKIIEKRQSVAFWCNPISGHATLYWYQQILGQGPKLLIQFQNNGVVDDSQLPKDRFSAERLKGVDSTLKIQPAKLEDSAVYLCASSFTGAGYGYTFGSGTRLTVV.

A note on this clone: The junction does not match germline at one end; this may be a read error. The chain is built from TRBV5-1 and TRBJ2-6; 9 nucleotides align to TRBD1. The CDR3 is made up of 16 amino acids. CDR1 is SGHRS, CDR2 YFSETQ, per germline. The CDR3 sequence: CASSFTGGKEANALTF. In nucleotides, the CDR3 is TGCGCCAGCAGCTTTACAGGGGGCAAAGAGGCCAACGCCCTGACTTTC.

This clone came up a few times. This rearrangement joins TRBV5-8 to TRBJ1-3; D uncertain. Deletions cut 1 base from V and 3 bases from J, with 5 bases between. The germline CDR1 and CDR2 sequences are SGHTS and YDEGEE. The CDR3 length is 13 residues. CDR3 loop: CASSLTSGNTIYF. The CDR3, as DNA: TGTGCCAGCAGCTTGACGAGTGGAAACACCATATATTTT.

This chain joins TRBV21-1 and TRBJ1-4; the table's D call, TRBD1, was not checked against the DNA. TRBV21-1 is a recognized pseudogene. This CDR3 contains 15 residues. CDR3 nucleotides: TGTGCCAGCAGCAAAGTGCAGGGGGCGCGTGAAAAACTGTTTTTT. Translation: CASSKVQGAREKLFF.

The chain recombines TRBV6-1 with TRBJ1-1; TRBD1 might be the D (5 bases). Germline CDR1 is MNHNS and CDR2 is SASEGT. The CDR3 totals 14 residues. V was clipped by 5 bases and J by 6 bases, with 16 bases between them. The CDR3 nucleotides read TGTGCCAGCAGTAACCCGACAGTTATATCTGAAGCTTTCTTT. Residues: CASSNPTVISEAFF.